This T cell receptor (beta chain) stems from a study of metastatic and nonmetastatic thyroid tumors. Overall study: Repertoires from malignant and benign thyroid patients were compared across blood and tumor or nodule tissue.

The V end was cut by 2 bases, the J end by 4 bases, with 17 bases between. CDR3 size: 16 residues. CDR1 is MNHNS and CDR2 is SASEGT in the germline V gene. None of the patients had undergone any treatment ahead of thyroid surgery. Per the original methods: The study took CDR3 differences across clinicopathological groups and made a distant-metastasis classifier for papillary thyroid cancer from them. Using MiXCR, TCRdb re-called clones from the PCR reads. In this record, the V and J calls reflect TCRdb's handling and not the investigators' own analysis. The sample has about 14,000 clones, around 4% seen once; the top ten hold roughly 26%. With regard to this clone: The antigen remains unidentified.

Study-wide points: Reported TCR beta diversity, measured in blood and tumor, was significantly higher for malignant thyroid tumors than for benign nodules.

This TCR derives from a female donor with papillary thyroid cancer or a benign thyroid nodule (not recorded which). Some clones in this sample may be carry-over from other donors' samples. The sequenced material came from tumor tissue. The chain links TRBV6-1 to TRBJ1-2; D unclear. The CDR3 DNA follows: TGTGCCAGCAGTGAATCGATGGGTATAAGTAGCTATGGCTACACCTTC. Its translation: CASSESMGISSYGYTF.